Here is one T cell receptor (beta chain) with its context. The data derive from a study of T cell changes during pregnancy in multiple sclerosis. Germline V gives CDR1 SEHNR, CDR2 FQNEAQ (reference sequence). The CDR3 sequence is 12 residues long. Trimming took 5 bases from V and 6 from J; bases not matched to a gene: 1. The table came from immunoSEQ multiplex PCR; TCRdb's copy has only in-frame clones and leaves some out. The table has approximately 28,000 clones, 70% to 90% seen once. Material: CD8+ T cells from peripheral blood mononuclear cells, obtained in the second trimester of pregnancy. The receptor was derived from a female donor with multiple sclerosis, enrolled in a pregnancy study. The genes are TRBV7-9 and TRBJ2-1, with 7 bases aligning to TRBD2. The CDR3 region has the DNA TGTGCCAGCAGCCGACTAGCCAATGAGCAGTTCTTC. Its protein product is CASSRLANEQFF.